A single T cell receptor (beta chain) is shown here with its context. The antigen is undetermined. The data stem from a study of T cell responses to AZD1222 COVID-19 vaccine. This table comes from immunoSEQ multiplex PCR, and its TCRdb copy is limited to in-frame clones, with some not included. The table has about 150,000 clones, approximately 90% seen once; the top ten hold around 2.9%. Study-wide findings and caveats: Just a handful of AZD1222 recipients tested seropositive at baseline. Females outnumbered males among donors, who were mostly white British; clonal diversity was possibly underestimated.

Pooling was applied to second doses at about 4 or about 12 weeks. The TCR was taken from an adult who received the AZD1222 COVID-19 vaccine. Specimen: peripheral blood, collected 28 days after the second AZD1222 dose.

CDR3 protein: CASSFQAGGTDTQYF. The CDR3 region has the DNA TGTGCCAGCAGCTTCCAAGCGGGAGGGACAGATACGCAGTATTTT. The genes are TRBV7-2 and TRBJ2-3; TRBD2 agrees at 10 bases. J was trimmed by 3 bases and V by 3 bases; bases with no gene match: 3. The CDR3 is 15 amino acids. CDR1 and CDR2 (germline): SGHTA, FQGNSA.